A selection of T cell receptor beta chains follows, all from one sample in a study of regulatory T cells in long-lasting Graves disease. TCRdb analysed the multiplex PCR reads with MiXCR anew, one entry per CDR3 protein. This sample yields fewer than 450,000 distinct CDR3 sequences, of which around 20% are seen a single time; less than 25% belongs to the top ten. Sequences were derived from peripheral blood mononuclear cells (PBMCs), sampled when the disease was refractory, from a patient treated with antithyroid drugs. These receptors were collected from a female donor with Graves disease. Each CDR3 is given with its conserved first and last residue.

v_call	j_call	cdr3_length	cdr3_aa
TRBV20-1	TRBJ2-5	13	CSAPRTDQETQYF
TRBV5-1	TRBJ2-7	16	CASSTGRDRGFYEQYF
TRBV7-9	TRBJ1-1	15	CASSSGGRRATEAFF
TRBV6-1	TRBJ2-4	16	CASRPGLGVTKNIQYF
TRBV5-1	TRBJ2-5	14	CASSLGERQETQYF
TRBV2	TRBJ2-7	14	CASRRTGLSYEQYF
TRBV20-1	TRBJ2-7	11	CSASTSSGQYF
TRBV28	TRBJ1-5	15	CASSSHGGPNQPQHF
TRBV30	TRBJ2-7	13	CAWRGGPPYEQYF
TRBV19	TRBJ1-2	16	CASSLLPGQGEGGYTF
TRBV10-1	TRBJ2-7	14	CASSGGQGGNEQYF
TRBV28	TRBJ2-4	15	CASSFKIGQGNIQYF
TRBV6-1	TRBJ2-7	14	CASRLGTASYEQYF
TRBV6-1	TRBJ1-1	15	CASSPHRGENTEAFF
TRBV5-1	TRBJ2-5	16	CASSSPAGTGTETQYF
TRBV9	TRBJ2-2	15	CASSTSGMNTGELFF
TRBV7-9	TRBJ1-1	15	CASSLVAAGNTEAFF
TRBV19	TRBJ1-5	15	CASSIGTGIGQPQHF
TRBV6-1	TRBJ1-5	16	CASSEASGVSNQPQHF
TRBV6-5	TRBJ2-3	16	CASSYSRPLSTDTQYF
TRBV3-1	TRBJ2-4	16	CASSHTTQGAQNIQYF
TRBV29-1	TRBJ1-2	11	CSVRGSYGYTF